The 27 T cell receptor beta chains below come from one sample, sequenced in a study of blood T cell repertoires in COVID-19. The protocol was immunoSEQ multiplex PCR, while the TCRdb copy is restricted to in-frame clones and leaves out a portion. The data contain about 100,000 clones, roughly 90% of them singletons. Sequencing was done on a sample of peripheral blood. These TCRs come from a man in his 60s with acute or convalescent COVID-19.

This clone has only one observation. This chain links TRBV5-1 with TRBJ1-2; 10 nucleotides agree with TRBD1. Germline CDR1 and CDR2: SGHRS and YFSETQ. Trimming took 3 bases from V and 5 from J; bases not matched to a gene: 7. The CDR3 has 15 amino acids. CDR3 in DNA: TGCGCCAGCAGCTGGGACGGACAGGGGGAATATGGCTACACCTTC. This translates into CASSWDGQGEYGYTF.

J is TRBJ2-3 and V is TRBV11-2; tentative D call: TRBD2 (5 bases). V was shortened by 4 bases and J by 6 bases, with 17 bases between the two germline ends. Germline V gene sequence: CDR1 SGHAT, CDR2 FQNNGV. CDR3 size: 15 residues. CDR3 DNA sequence: TGTGCCAGCAGCTCCTTCCCTAGGGAGCCCGATACGCAGTATTTT. It yields the protein CASSSFPREPDTQYF.

This chain links TRBV6-6 with TRBJ1-4, with 8 bases identical to TRBD1. This CDR3 has 14 amino acids. Per the germline V gene, CDR1 is MNHNY and CDR2 is SVGAGI (reference sequence). V was pared by 6 bases and J by 8 bases, with 8 bases of the junction left unmatched. The CDR3 region has the DNA TGTGCCAGCAGGCCTAGGACAGGGAACGAAAAACTGTTTTTT. Translating it yields CASRPRTGNEKLFF.

The chain employs TRBV7-2 and TRBJ1-5; possibly TRBD1 for D (6 bases). CDR3 length equals 14 residues. CDR1 and CDR2 from the germline V gene are SGHTA and FQGNSA. The V end was cut by 1 base, the J end by 4 bases, with 8 bases between. This chain's CDR3 is CASSLDRENQPQHF. CDR3 sequence (DNA): TGTGCCAGCAGCTTAGACAGGGAGAATCAGCCCCAGCATTTT. The whole variable domain, remainder taken from reference TRBV7-2 and TRBJ1-5, is GAGVSQSPSNKVTEKGKDVELRCDPISGHTALYWYRQSLGQGLEFLIYFQGNSAPDKSGLPSDRFSAERTGGSVSTLTIQRTQQEDSAVYLCASSLDRENQPQHFGDGTRLSIL.

V gene TRBV28 combines with J gene TRBJ1-2; D possibly corresponds to TRBD1 (6 bases). The CDR3 is 14 residues long. V was cut by 7 bases and J by 4 bases, with 16 bases left in between. CDR1 MDHEN and CDR2 SYDVKM come from the germline V gene. The CDR3 DNA sequence: TGTGCCAGCACTGAATTAGGGGGTTCCTATGGCTACACCTTC. Translation: CASTELGGSYGYTF.

V and J are TRBV27 and TRBJ1-5, with D uncertain. The CDR3 has 15 amino acids. V was pared by 2 bases and J by 3 bases, with 11 bases between. Germline V CDR1 and CDR2: MNHEY, SMNVEV (reference sequence). CDR3 protein: CASSLRSGLNQPQHF. CDR3 DNA: TGTGCCAGCAGTTTAAGATCAGGCCTCAATCAGCCCCAGCATTTT.

The chain has TRBV11-3 and TRBJ1-6; TRBD1 matches 8 bases. CDR3 length: 15 amino acids. After removal of 1 base from V and 6 bases from J, the junction contained 2 bases not matched to a gene. CDR1 and CDR2 (germline): SGHNT, YENEEA. CDR3 sequence: CASSLVGQANSPLHF. In nucleotides, the CDR3 is TGTGCCAGCAGCTTAGTGGGACAGGCTAATTCACCCCTCCACTTT.

The chain couples TRBV30 to TRBJ1-1, with TRBD1 as a possible D gene (5 bases). Trimming stripped 0 bases from V and 4 bases from J, with 27 bases between. Germline V gene data show CDR1 as GTSNPN and CDR2 as SVGIG (reference sequence). This CDR3 region has 19 residues. The CDR3 nucleotides read TGTGCCTGGAGTGTATTTGGGGGGGATCTTAACCCCCAGGGCACTGAAGCTTTCTTT. This encodes CAWSVFGGDLNPQGTEAFF.

The chain is built from TRBV6-2 or TRBV6-3 and TRBJ2-1; 8 positions match TRBD1. The germline V gene has CDR1 MNHEY and CDR2 SVGEGT. The CDR3 contains 14 residues. The V and J ends lost 6 bases and 1 base, in that order; junction bases with no gene match: 2. The CDR3 DNA is TGTGCCAGCAGGTACAGGGGGTCCTACAATGAGCAGTTCTTC. Residues: CASRYRGSYNEQFF.

This clone occurred once. The rearrangement uses TRBV6-6 and TRBJ2-2; TRBD2 matches at 14 bases. There are 19 residues in the CDR3. V lost 7 bases to trimming and J lost 7 bases; unmatched junction nucleotides: 17. Per germline, CDR1 MNHNY and CDR2 SVGAGI (reference sequence). The CDR3 sequence: CASNYEPGLAGVLGGELFF. For the CDR3, the DNA is TGTGCCAGCAACTACGAGCCGGGACTAGCGGGAGTATTAGGCGGGGAGCTGTTTTTT.

The J gene is TRBJ1-2, the V gene TRBV10-3; D not certain. Germline V gene lookup returns CDR1 ENHRY and CDR2 SYGVKD. This CDR3 spans 14 amino acids. Trimming shortened V by 0 bases and J by 8 bases, and 13 bases separated the two germline ends. The CDR3 region is CAISESGFSGGYTF. Here the CDR3 DNA reads TGTGCCATCAGTGAGTCAGGATTCAGCGGGGGCTACACCTTC.

The chain employs TRBV10-3 and TRBJ2-7, with a possible D match to TRBD1 (5 bases). Germline loops: CDR1 ENHRY, CDR2 SYGVKD. The CDR3 covers 12 residues. Trimming shortened V by 9 bases and J by 3 bases, and 12 bases separated the two germline ends. This CDR3 reads CAIATDFYEQYF. In DNA form, the CDR3 reads TGTGCCATAGCGACAGACTTCTACGAGCAGTACTTC.

The V and J genes are TRBV7-9 and TRBJ2-5, with D possibly being TRBD2 (6 bases). Germline V gene sequence: CDR1 SEHNR, CDR2 FQNEAQ (reference sequence). V lost 5 bases to trimming and J lost 2 bases, with 12 bases between them. The CDR3 is made up of 14 amino acids. CDR3 nucleotide sequence: TGTGCCAGCAGCCCATCGGGAGTTCAAGAGACCCAGTACTTC. Residues: CASSPSGVQETQYF.

The chain combines TRBV2 with TRBJ1-6, with a tentative D call TRBD1 (5 bases). V was cut by 4 bases and J by 6 bases, with 13 bases left in between. The V gene's germline CDR1 is SNHLY and CDR2 FYNNEI. This CDR3 comprises 15 residues. The CDR3 here is CASSAWTSLNSPLHF. CDR3 DNA: TGTGCCAGCAGTGCATGGACAAGCCTTAATTCACCCCTCCACTTT.

The rearrangement uses TRBV19 and TRBJ2-1; 10 bases match TRBD1. CDR3 length: 16 residues. Trimming took 5 bases from V and 9 from J; bases not matched to a gene: 13. Germline CDR1 is LNHDA and CDR2 is SQIVND (reference sequence). The CDR3 coding sequence is TGTGCCAGTAGTCCGACTGACAGGGGGCTCTATCGTGAGCAGTTCTTC. This translates into CASSPTDRGLYREQFF.

The V gene is TRBV2, the J gene TRBJ1-3, with D perhaps matching TRBD1 (5 bases). The V end was cut by 2 bases, the J end by 7 bases, with 15 bases between. The CDR3 has 15 amino acids. CDR1 and CDR2 (germline): SNHLY, FYNNEI. CDR3 loop: CASSENRGLSNTIYF. The CDR3 nucleotides read TGTGCCAGCAGTGAAAATCGGGGACTTAGCAACACCATATATTTT.

The chain employs TRBV18 and TRBJ1-1; 9 nucleotides agree with TRBD1. The germline CDR1 and CDR2 sequences are KGHSH and LQKENI. The CDR3 consists of 13 residues. The V gene end was trimmed by 6 bases and the J gene end by 4 bases; junction bases not matched to a gene: 3. CDR3 in DNA: TGTGCCAGCTCGTCGACAGGGGGCACTGAAGCTTTCTTT. Its protein product is CASSSTGGTEAFF.

The CDR3 region is CASSLQGAHGYTF. CDR3 in DNA: TGTGCCAGCAGCTTACAGGGGGCGCATGGCTACACCTTC. The rearrangement uses TRBV13 and TRBJ1-2; 8 positions agree with TRBD1. CDR3 length equals 13 residues. The germline CDR1 and CDR2 sequences are PRHDT and FYEKMQ (reference sequence). J lost 6 bases, V lost 2 bases, and 2 bases had no gene match.

This chain uses TRBV28 with TRBJ2-2, with D possibly matching TRBD1 (5 bases). The V end lost 3 bases, the J end lost 2 bases, and 10 bases lay between the germline ends. CDR1 and CDR2 (germline): MDHEN, SYDVKM. The length of the CDR3 is 15 residues. The CDR3 sequence: CASSLAGINTGELFF. The CDR3 DNA sequence: TGTGCCAGCAGTTTGGCAGGGATAAACACCGGGGAGCTGTTTTTT.

The chain joins TRBV18 to TRBJ2-4, with 7 bases aligning to TRBD2. Germline CDR1 is KGHSH and CDR2 is LQKENI. The CDR3 covers 13 residues. Trimming at V came to 2 bases and at J to 5 bases, leaving 0 bases not matched to a gene. The CDR3 DNA is TGTGCCAGCTCACCAAGCGGGGAAAACATTCAGTACTTC. Translated: CASSPSGENIQYF.

V is TRBV7-2 and J is TRBJ1-3; D ambiguous. The V gene lost 6 bases and the J gene lost 0 bases, with 9 bases spanning the gap. This CDR3 is 14 amino acids long. Germline V CDR1 and CDR2: SGHTA, FQGNSA. Written as DNA, the CDR3 is TGTGCCAGCAGGGCTCTCAGCTCTGGAAACACCATATATTTT. It encodes CASRALSSGNTIYF.

The chain uses TRBV5-6 and TRBJ2-1, with 11 bases lining up with TRBD2. Germline V gene lookup returns CDR1 SGHDT and CDR2 YYEEEE. The V segment lost 4 bases and the J segment 0 bases; nucleotides outside the gene matches: 3. CDR3 length: 16 amino acids. The CDR3 region has the DNA TGTGCCAGCAGCCCGGGACTAGCGGACTCCTACAATGAGCAGTTCTTC. The encoded protein is CASSPGLADSYNEQFF.

In this sample, this clone turned up once. The gene calls are TRBV5-1 and TRBJ1-1, with D unresolved. Per the germline V gene, CDR1 is SGHRS and CDR2 is YFSETQ. This CDR3 is 14 amino acids long. V lost 1 base and J 3 bases, leaving 10 bases between the germline ends. The chain's CDR3 is CASSLTGSDTEAFF. As DNA, the CDR3 is TGCGCCAGCAGCTTGACGGGATCCGACACTGAAGCTTTCTTT.

The chain's CDR3 is CASSLMTGGKAFF. The CDR3, as DNA: TGTGCCAGCAGTCTAATGACAGGTGGAAAAGCTTTCTTT. The rearrangement links TRBV12-3 or TRBV12-4 to TRBJ1-1, with D maybe TRBD1 (6 bases). With 5 bases removed from V and 9 bases from J, the gap between germline ends came to 16 bases. The CDR3 extends over 13 amino acids.

This clone was picked up one time. V is TRBV11-3 and J is TRBJ2-3; TRBD1 agrees at 7 bases. V lost 1 base to trimming and J lost 4 bases; unmatched junction nucleotides: 11. This CDR3 is built from 17 residues. From germline, CDR1 is SGHNT and CDR2 YENEEA. In DNA, the CDR3 is TGTGCCAGCAGCTTAGGAATTTGGAAGGGGGCGCCAGATACGCAGTATTTT. The encoded protein is CASSLGIWKGAPDTQYF.

This sequence joins TRBV5-1 and TRBJ2-3; 10 positions agree with TRBD1. This CDR3 comprises 15 residues. Germline V gene data show CDR1 as SGHRS and CDR2 as YFSETQ. The V and J ends lost 3 bases and 2 bases, in that order; junction bases with no gene match: 3. CDR3 region: CASSSGTGATDTQYF. The DNA of the CDR3 is TGCGCCAGCAGCTCAGGGACAGGGGCCACAGATACGCAGTATTTT.

The chain is built from TRBV5-1 and TRBJ2-3, with D unresolved. CDR1 is SGHRS, CDR2 YFSETQ, per germline. The CDR3 consists of 14 residues. V lost 1 base to trimming and J lost 6 bases, with 12 bases between them. The CDR3 protein is CASSLLLPMDTQYF. CDR3 sequence (DNA): TGCGCCAGCAGCTTGTTACTTCCGATGGATACGCAGTATTTT.